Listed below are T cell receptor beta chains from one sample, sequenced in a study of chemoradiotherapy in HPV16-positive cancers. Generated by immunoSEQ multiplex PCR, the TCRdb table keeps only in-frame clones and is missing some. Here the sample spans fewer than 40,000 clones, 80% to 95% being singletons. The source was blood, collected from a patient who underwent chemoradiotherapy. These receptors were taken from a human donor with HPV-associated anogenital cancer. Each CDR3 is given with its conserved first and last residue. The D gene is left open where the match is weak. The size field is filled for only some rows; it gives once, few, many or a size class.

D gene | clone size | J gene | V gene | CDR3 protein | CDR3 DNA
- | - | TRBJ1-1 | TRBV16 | CASSQWDGEAFF | TGTGCCAGCAGCCAATGGGACGGTGAAGCTTTCTTT
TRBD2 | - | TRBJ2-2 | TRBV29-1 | CSVDYLAGGTTGELFF | TGCAGCGTTGATTACCTAGCGGGGGGGACGACCGGGGAGCTGTTTTTT
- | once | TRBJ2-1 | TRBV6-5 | CASSYGAGRSEQFF | TGTGCCAGCAGTTACGGGGCGGGGCGGAGTGAGCAGTTCTTC
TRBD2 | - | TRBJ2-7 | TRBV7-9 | CASSLAGTSGYEQYF | TGTGCCAGCAGCTTAGCCGGGACTAGCGGCTACGAGCAGTACTTC
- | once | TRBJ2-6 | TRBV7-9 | CASSFEPRASGANVLTF | TGTGCCAGCAGCTTTGAGCCCAGGGCTTCTGGGGCCAACGTCCTGACTTTC
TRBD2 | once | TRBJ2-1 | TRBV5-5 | CASSRSPSGGAAEQFF | TGTGCCAGCAGCCGCAGCCCTAGCGGGGGGGCCGCTGAGCAGTTCTTC
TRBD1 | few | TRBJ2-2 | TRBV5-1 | CASWGQGAAGELFF | TGCGCCAGCTGGGGTCAGGGGGCCGCCGGGGAGCTGTTTTTT
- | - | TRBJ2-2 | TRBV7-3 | CASSLIAGGTGELFF | TGTGCCAGCAGCTTAATTGCTGGGGGGACCGGGGAGCTGTTTTTT
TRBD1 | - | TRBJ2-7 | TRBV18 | CASSLSRQGTLNEQYF | TGTGCCAGCTCACTCAGTCGACAGGGGACCCTAAACGAGCAGTACTTC
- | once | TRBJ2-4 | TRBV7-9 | CASSRTEGLGKNIQYF | TGTGCCAGCAGCAGGACCGAGGGTCTCGGCAAAAACATTCAGTACTTC
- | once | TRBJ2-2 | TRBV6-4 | CASSPGSTGELFF | TGTGCCAGCAGTCCGGGTAGCACCGGGGAGCTGTTTTTT
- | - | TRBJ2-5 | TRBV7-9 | CASSLAPRQETQYF | TGTGCCAGCAGCTTAGCGCCTCGCCAAGAGACCCAGTACTTC
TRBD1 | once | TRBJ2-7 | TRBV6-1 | CASSDPGQGQYEQYF | TGTGCCAGCAGTGATCCGGGACAGGGTCAGTACGAGCAGTACTTC
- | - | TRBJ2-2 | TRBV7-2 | CASSFGDSTGELFF | TGTGCCAGCAGCTTCGGCGACTCCACCGGGGAGCTGTTTTTT
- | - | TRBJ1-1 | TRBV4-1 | CASSQGWQVNTEAFF | TGCGCCAGCAGCCAAGGGTGGCAGGTGAACACTGAAGCTTTCTTT
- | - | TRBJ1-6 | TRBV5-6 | CASSIGPTPLHF | TGTGCCAGCAGCATAGGACCTACCCCCCTCCACTTT
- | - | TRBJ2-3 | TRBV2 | CASMGIPGTLADTQYF | TGTGCCAGCATGGGGATACCCGGGACGCTCGCTGATACGCAGTATTTT
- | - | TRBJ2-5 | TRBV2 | CASRESGTQYF | TGTGCCAGCAGGGAAAGCGGGACCCAGTACTTC
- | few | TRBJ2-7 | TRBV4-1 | CASSQVADRNYEQYF | TGCGCCAGCAGCCAAGTAGCGGACAGAAACTACGAGCAGTACTTC
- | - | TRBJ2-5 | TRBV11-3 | CASSLGTARDQETQYF | TGTGCCAGCAGCTTAGGTACGGCGCGGGACCAAGAGACCCAGTACTTC
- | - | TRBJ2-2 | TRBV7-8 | CASSPWAGNTGELFF | TGTGCCAGCAGCCCATGGGCAGGGAACACCGGGGAGCTGTTTTTT
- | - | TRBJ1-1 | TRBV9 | CASSVAVTNTEAFF | TGTGCCAGCAGCGTAGCGGTGACGAACACTGAAGCTTTCTTT
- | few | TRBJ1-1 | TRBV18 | CASSLSDLVGAFF | TGTGCCAGCTCACTTTCTGACTTGGTTGGGGCTTTCTTT
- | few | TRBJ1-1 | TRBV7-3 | CASSFTPLTEAFF | TGTGCCAGCAGCTTTACGCCCCTCACTGAAGCTTTCTTT
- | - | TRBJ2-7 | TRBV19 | CASSPSLTYEQYF | TGTGCCAGTAGTCCCTCCTTAACCTACGAGCAGTACTTC
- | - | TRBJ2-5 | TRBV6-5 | CASSFRGETQYF | TGTGCCAGCAGTTTCAGGGGAGAGACCCAGTACTTC
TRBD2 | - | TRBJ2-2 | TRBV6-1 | CASSDAGVTGELFF | TGTGCCAGCAGTGATGCGGGGGTTACCGGGGAGCTGTTTTTT
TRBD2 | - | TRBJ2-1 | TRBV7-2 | CASSYRTSGYNEQFF | TGTGCCAGCAGCTATAGGACTAGCGGTTACAATGAGCAGTTCTTC
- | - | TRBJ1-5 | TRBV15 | CATSRTVHQPQHF | TGTGCCACCAGCCGGACAGTTCATCAGCCCCAGCATTTT
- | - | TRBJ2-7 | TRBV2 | CASSDRTMSSYEQYF | TGTGCCAGCAGTGACCGGACTATGAGCTCCTACGAGCAGTACTTC
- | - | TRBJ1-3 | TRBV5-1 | CASSLQDRNTIYF | TGCGCCAGCAGCTTGCAGGATAGAAACACCATATATTTT
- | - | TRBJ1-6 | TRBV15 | CATSRLGDNSPLHF | TGTGCCACCAGCCGCCTGGGGGATAATTCACCCCTCCACTTT
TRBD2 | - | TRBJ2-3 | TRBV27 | CATIAGAADTQYF | TGTGCCACCATAGCGGGGGCAGCAGATACGCAGTATTTT
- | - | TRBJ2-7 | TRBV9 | CASSVGREQYF | TGTGCCAGCAGCGTAGGGCGGGAGCAGTACTTC
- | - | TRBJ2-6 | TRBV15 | CATSRAGANVLTF | TGTGCCACCAGCAGAGCTGGGGCCAACGTCCTGACTTTC
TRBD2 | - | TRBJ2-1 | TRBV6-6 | CASRRTGTSQNNEQFF | TGTGCCAGCAGACGGACCGGGACTAGCCAAAACAATGAGCAGTTCTTC
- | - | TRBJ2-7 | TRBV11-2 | CASSLALDSGYEQYF | TGTGCCAGCAGCTTAGCCTTGGACAGTGGCTACGAGCAGTACTTC
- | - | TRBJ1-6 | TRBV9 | CASSEGGNQDSPLHF | TGTGCCAGCAGCGAGGGAGGAAATCAGGATTCACCCCTCCACTTT
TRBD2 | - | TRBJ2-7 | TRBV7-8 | CASSPKMRLAGDYEQYF | TGTGCCAGCAGCCCGAAAATGCGACTAGCGGGGGACTACGAGCAGTACTTC
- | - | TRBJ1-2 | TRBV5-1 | CASSFTGPYGYTF | TGCGCCAGCAGCTTCACAGGGCCCTATGGCTACACCTTC
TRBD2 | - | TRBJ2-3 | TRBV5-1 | CASRAGTSGGNTDTQYF | TGCGCCAGCAGGGCCGGGACTAGCGGGGGGAACACAGATACGCAGTATTTT
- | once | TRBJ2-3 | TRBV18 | CASSPRTGTSTDTQYF | TGTGCCAGCTCACCACGAACCGGGACTAGCACAGATACGCAGTATTTT